This entry is about one TCR beta chain. The data originate from a study of blood T cell repertoires in COVID-19. Germline V gives CDR1 GTSNPN, CDR2 SVGIG (reference sequence). The CDR3 is made up of 13 amino acids. V lost 3 bases and J 2 bases, leaving 11 bases between the germline ends. Only in-frame clones appear in the TCRdb table, and some are missing; sequencing was by immunoSEQ multiplex PCR. Found here are 190,000 or so clones, about nine tenths of them singletons; the top ten hold about 6.7%. The source is a man between 35 and 55 years old with acute or convalescent COVID-19. The sample was peripheral blood. This chain uses TRBV30 with TRBJ2-7, with D maybe TRBD2 (7 bases). As DNA, the CDR3 is TGTGCCTGGAGCAGGGGACTAACCTACGAGCAGTACTTC. It specifies CAWSRGLTYEQYF.